Described below is a single TCR beta chain sequence and its context. Its binding antigen is unknown. Base qualities are not provided; no much larger clone lies one nucleotide away. CDR1 and CDR2 are read off the germline V gene (reference sequence) as DFQATT and SNEGSKA. Trimming at the junction amounts to 3 bases on V and 1 base on J, and the germline ends lie 6 bases apart. The CDR3, from cysteine to phenylalanine, totals 12 residues. Just CDR3 DNA is preserved here, 36 bases in frame from base 1. The source of the sample is a study of T cells in Graves' hyperthyroidism and ophthalmopathy (dated 2019 in TCRdb). Background on the whole study: Peripheral blood was sampled at the time of initial diagnosis, prior to any treatment. The paper describes TCR Vbeta CDR3 sequencing of 135 peripheral blood samples, made up of approximately 40 ophthalmopathy patients, over 70 hyperthyroidism patients and some 17 progressor patients. TCR V-J signatures able to tell the groups apart were searched for in a discovery cohort of approximately 95 patients, of whom more than 40 had Graves' ophthalmopathy and roughly 59 had stable Graves' hyperthyroidism. The study also compared thyroid tissue and blood T-cell repertoires from five or six Graves' hyperthyroidism patients. After blood sampling, hyperthyroidism patients were treated with methimazole at a starting dose of 30 mg daily, and ophthalmopathy patients were treated with high-dose intravenous methylprednisolone. The roughly 100 discovery patients were randomly divided into training and test sets at a 7:3 ratio. An independent validation cohort of about 20 hyperthyroidism patients and about 16 patients who later progressed to ophthalmopathy tested prospective prediction of ophthalmopathy. Paper-wide results and their limitations: During validation, the model predicted progression to ophthalmopathy a median of roughly six months ahead of onset, with around 70% sensitivity and around 72% specificity. A model built on a 13 V-J signature distinguished ophthalmopathy from stable hyperthyroidism, reaching about 89% sensitivity and around 82% specificity in cross-validation and 80%/75% in testing. Most expanded thyroid clonotypes (frequency above 0.001) were also found in blood, which suggests that blood repertoires may mirror thyroid immune responses. Sample size was not statistically predetermined, and blinding of investigators to group allocation was not performed.

Moderately to severely active disease, a Clinical Activity Score of at least 3, a NOSPECS grade of at least 4, and a duration under 3 months were present in ophthalmopathy patients. Patients with uncontrolled infections, other autoimmune diseases, pregnancy or lactation were excluded. Clinical symptoms, serum thyroxine and TRAb, thyroid ultrasound, and orbital computed tomography formed the basis for the diagnoses. PBMCs were separated from under 12 ml of fresh peripheral blood using Ficoll-Paque density gradient centrifugation. Trizol reagent was used to extract total RNA, and RNA quality was then checked on an Agilent 2100 Bioanalyzer. The TCR beta CDR3 regions were amplified from the RNA transcripts. The TCR CDR3 was subjected to a first round of RT-PCR using the HTBI primer set and the Qiagen OneStep RT-PCR kit. The libraries were constructed in a second round of multiplex PCR and then size-selected and purified. The libraries were sequenced on an Illumina HiSeq2000 using paired-end 100 bp reads. The paper's data handling went like this. SOAPnuke was used to process the raw data, with reads discarded if the reads contained adapters or uncalled bases, had a mean Phred below 15, or lacked an exact constant-primer or identifier match. High-quality paired reads were merged using COPE v1.2.5, and each unique nucleotide sequence was defined as a clonotype. Clonotypes were aligned to IMGT TRBV, TRBD and TRBJ reference segments using MiTCR v1.1. Analysis was restricted to V-J combinations with a frequency above 0.0001, which covered about 99% of repertoires. A TCS score was defined as the ratio between F50 (clonal expansion) and ExV (chaos), using BLOSUM62-based TCRdist between CDR3 peptides within each V-J. Welch's t-statistics and random forest reduced several hundred V-J features to fewer than 15, which were used in a naive Bayes classifier (R e1071). TCRdb's own reprocessing of the public reads used fastp at Q25 and MiXCR and kept productive beta chains. Each record represents a unique CDR3 protein, reported with the most common genes and DNA among its rows. TCRdb's processing, not the authors' own work, is the source of the V and J calls. The sample table shows hundreds of thousands of distinct CDR3 sequences, and about 20% are seen once. Around a third of the sample comes from the top ten.

Sequenced: blood. The clonotype comes from a man aged 30 to 45 with Graves' ophthalmopathy. This chain is built from TRBV20-1 and TRBJ2-5, with TRBD1 tentatively as D gene (5 bases match). The DNA sequence follows: TGCAGTGCTAGGACAGTCCAAGAGACCCAGTACTTC. This yields the protein CSARTVQETQYF.